This entry is about one T cell receptor (beta chain). Its antigen specificity is not known. Nothing much larger sits one base from this clone, and base qualities are not available. From a lookup of the germline V gene, CDR1 and CDR2 are SGDLS and YYNGEE. From the cysteine through the phenylalanine, the CDR3 covers 17 amino acids. The entry retains the CDR3 DNA only, 51 bases that are in frame from base 1. V is shortened by 0 bases, J by 0 bases, and the region joining them spans 13 bases. The immunoSEQ assay at survey resolution was applied to genomic DNA for sequencing of TCRbeta rearrangements. For the original study's pipeline: In the TCR sequencing data, the lowest productive clonotype frequency that could be detected was 2.59 x 10-5. Only productive TCRbeta rearrangements, meaning sequences that were complete and in-frame, were kept for the analyses. Simpson clonality, calculated in the immunoSEQ Analyzer version 3.0, was used as the measure of sample clonality. Clones were grouped by frequency into very rare, small, medium, large (1-20%) or hyperexpanded (>20%) categories. Generation probabilities were estimated with OLGA 1.2.3, V-gene circos plots were generated with VDJtools, specificities were searched for in VDJdb, and CDR3 motifs were identified with GLIPH. Not all clones reach the TCRdb copy of this immuneACCESS table, which keeps in-frame sequences only. Checked studies attribute under half of the gap to unresolved V genes and leave the rest unexplained. Clone size and the V and J calls come from that table; the DNA yielded D and trimming. Recorded for this sample are tens of thousands of clones; approximately 71% of them occurred a single time. Roughly 0.48% of the sample is in the top ten clones.

The data belong to a study of STAT5B mutations in CD4+ large granular lymphocyte leukemia (dated by TCRdb to 2021 to 2024). Regarding the complete study: Among the healthy controls, the CDR3 'QG' motif was associated with a particular HLA allele. Flow cytometry on FACSCanto II or FACSVerse showed that the purified fractions were more than 95% pure among lymphocytes. The study compared the TCRbeta repertoires of patients with CD4+ T-cell large granular lymphocyte leukemia against the TCRbeta repertoires of healthy blood donors.

Study-wide findings and limitations: Compared with healthy CD4+ repertoires, CD4-sorted patient repertoires appeared more clonal, and this difference remained even after the putative leukemic clones were removed. The data were not HLA-matched, and the higher clonality in CD4+ T-LGLL than in CD8+ T-LGLL could be due to the relatively small sample size. TRBV06-family usage was enriched among the top patient clones (8/27) compared with healthy controls (2/35). Main leukemic clonotypes were private to each patient, although about 25% appeared at low frequency in other patients' non-leukemic repertoires.

Buffy coats from around 37 blood donors, supplied by the Finnish Red Cross blood service, were used as healthy controls. All TCR-sequenced material derived from peripheral blood: patient blood samples and healthy donor buffy coats. Peripheral blood mononuclear cells were isolated by Ficoll-Hypaque gradient centrifugation. For the healthy controls, CD4+ cells were obtained from buffy coats by magnetic purification. The Gentra Puregene Cell and Tissue kit was used to extract genomic DNA, and a Qubit 2.0 fluorometer was used to measure the amount of genomic DNA. The clonotype originates from a human donor in good health. Specimen: CD4+ T cells from blood buffy coats. The sequence links TRBV9 to TRBJ1-3, and perhaps TRBD1 as D gene, on 6 matching bases. The CDR3 sequence is CASSVEVRTDSGNTIYF. At the DNA level, the sequence is TGTGCCAGCAGCGTAGAGGTCCGGACAGACTCTGGAAACACCATATATTTT.